This T cell receptor beta chain emerged from a study of T cells in tumors and immune-related adverse events. Sequenced by immunoSEQ multiplex PCR; TCRdb stores in-frame clones only, minus some. The sample records roughly 20,000 clones, 75% to 95% being singletons. Losses at the gene ends were 4 bases for V and 2 bases for J; bases not matched to a gene: 4. CDR3 length: 14 residues. The germline CDR1 and CDR2 sequences are SGHTS and YDEGEE. This sequence was found in a female donor with metastatic renal cell carcinoma. The chain joins TRBV5-8 to TRBJ2-7, with TRBD2 matching 9 bases. The sequencing here drew on lymph node tissue, taken from a patient treated with anti-PD-1 therapy. The CDR3 nucleotides read TGTGCCAGCAGCACGACTAGCGGAGCCTACGAGCAGTACTTC. This codes for CASSTTSGAYEQYF.